The clone carrying this T cell receptor (beta chain) came up a few times. Its antigen remains unidentified. The V and J ends lost 4 bases and 5 bases, in that order; junction bases with no gene match: 7. This CDR3 comprises 14 residues. Germline values: CDR1 SGHRS, CDR2 YFSETQ. Among all donors, each was a healthy Caucasian. The sample is drawn from a study of identical twins. Study results and limitations: The authors noted that invariant MAIT and iNKT cells could partly confound zero-insertion analyses. Memory repertoires showed no such pattern, whereas abundant cord blood beta clonotypes carried fewer insertions.

Template switching, a step in the protocol, added a universal primer site, and cDNA carried unique molecular identifiers. In TCRdb, the 5' RACE reads were re-called with MiXCR into one record per CDR3 protein. The sample holds roughly 630,000 distinct CDR3 sequences, 7.1% seen once. The same data also went into a second study, on yellow fever vaccine responses in identical twins.

Sequenced sample: PBMCs. The gene calls are TRBV5-1 and TRBJ2-3; TRBD1 aligns across 7 bases. This receptor was obtained from a woman aged 18-30 years in good health. The CDR3 region is CASSLRTGQDTQYF. The DNA of the CDR3 is TGCGCCAGCAGCCTCCGGACAGGCCAAGATACGCAGTATTTT.